The rows below give T cell receptor beta chains drawn from one sample of a study of blood T cell repertoires in COVID-19. Libraries were prepared by immunoSEQ multiplex PCR; TCRdb keeps only in-frame clonotypes and omits some of them. In the table there are over 200,000 clones, approximately 82% of which are singletons. Sequencing used PBMCs or T cells enriched from blood (not recorded which). Every receptor here comes from a man aged 35 to 55 who had recovered from COVID-19. Both conserved end residues are part of each CDR3. D genes are given only for firm matches. For some rows the clone size is stated as once, few or many, or as a class when expanded; others skip it.

d_call	v_call	clone_size	j_call	cdr3_aa	cdr3_nt
-	TRBV28	-	TRBJ2-7	CASNPGGVTTYEQYF	TGTGCCAGCAACCCGGGGGGCGTAACAACCTACGAGCAGTACTTC
-	TRBV7-2	few	TRBJ1-2	CASSLVQGNYGYTF	TGTGCCAGCAGCTTAGTACAGGGTAACTATGGCTACACCTTC
TRBD1	TRBV28	-	TRBJ2-7	CASSPQGARPEQYF	TGTGCCAGCAGTCCACAGGGGGCTCGGCCCGAGCAGTACTTC
TRBD1	TRBV4-1	-	TRBJ1-2	CASSQGTGEFYGYTF	TGCGCCAGCAGCCAAGGGACAGGTGAATTCTATGGCTACACCTTC
TRBD1	TRBV9	-	TRBJ1-1	CASSSHLRGRTNTEAFF	TGTGCCAGCAGCTCCCATCTGAGGGGGCGGACGAACACTGAAGCTTTCTTT
-	TRBV28	-	TRBJ2-3	CASSAGSTDTQYF	TGTGCCAGCAGTGCGGGGAGCACAGATACGCAGTATTTT
-	TRBV11-3	-	TRBJ2-3	CASSLERGTDTQYF	TGTGCCAGCAGCTTAGAGCGGGGCACAGATACGCAGTATTTT
TRBD1	TRBV29-1	-	TRBJ2-7	CSVETGTVYEQYF	TGCAGCGTTGAAACAGGGACAGTTTACGAGCAGTACTTC
-	TRBV11-2	-	TRBJ2-7	CASSLSPEALLEQYF	TGTGCCAGCAGCTTAAGCCCCGAAGCCCTACTGGAGCAGTACTTC
-	TRBV4-1	-	TRBJ1-4	CASSQGGGYDEKLFF	TGCGCCAGCAGCCAAGGCGGGGGGTACGATGAAAAACTGTTTTTT
TRBD1	TRBV5-1	-	TRBJ1-2	CASSRRADRAYGYTF	TGCGCCAGCAGCCGTCGGGCGGACAGGGCGTATGGCTACACCTTC
TRBD2	TRBV3-1/TRBV3-2	-	TRBJ2-5	CASSQVLAGGGGQETQYF	TGTGCCAGCAGCCAAGTACTAGCGGGAGGGGGAGGACAAGAGACCCAGTACTTC
-	TRBV12-5	-	TRBJ2-3	CASGSSGRDTQYF	TGTGCTAGTGGTTCCTCCGGGAGAGATACGCAGTATTTT
TRBD1	TRBV18	-	TRBJ2-7	CASSQGQGGEQYF	TGTGCCAGCTCACAAGGACAGGGAGGAGAGCAGTACTTC
-	TRBV3-1/TRBV3-2	-	TRBJ1-5	CASSQGNRVGQPQHF	TGTGCCAGCAGCCAAGGAAACAGGGTGGGTCAGCCCCAGCATTTT
TRBD1	TRBV7-8	-	TRBJ1-1	CASSLDRGSAFF	TGTGCCAGCAGCTTGGACAGGGGTTCTGCTTTCTTT